The 5 T cell receptor beta chains reported below all come from one sample, sequenced in a study of T cell changes during pregnancy in multiple sclerosis (dated by TCRdb to about 2019). Library construction relied on the immunoSEQ multiplex PCR assay. Entries here come from immuneACCESS through TCRdb and include only in-frame sequences with V and J called. Some clones fail to appear in such tables; in the studies checked, an unresolved V gene covers under half of the shortfall, and the cause of the remainder is unknown. Here the sample has under 50,000 clones; 89% occur a single time. The top ten hold over 1% of the sample. The specimen was CD4+ T cells from peripheral blood mononuclear cells, collected after pregnancy. These receptors originate from a female donor with multiple sclerosis, enrolled in a pregnancy study.

The chain links TRBV27 to TRBJ2-5; 7 bases map to TRBD2. Germline CDR1 reads MNHEY; CDR2 reads SMNVEV (reference sequence). The CDR3 contains 14 residues. V dropped 2 bases and J dropped 4; count of bases not matched to a gene: 4. The CDR3 DNA reads as TGTGCCAGCAGTTTACGGGGGGAGGGAGAGACCCAGTACTTC. Protein product: CASSLRGEGETQYF.

The chain links TRBV5-1 to TRBJ2-3; possibly TRBD2 for D (5 bases). Trimming shortened V by 4 bases and J by 3 bases, and 12 bases separated the two germline ends. Germline CDR1 is SGHRS and CDR2 is YFSETQ. This CDR3 has 14 amino acids. The CDR3 DNA sequence: TGCGCCAGCAGCGACGCGCGAGGGACAGATACGCAGTATTTT. Translated, it gives CASSDARGTDTQYF. The entire variable domain, with the rest obtained from reference TRBV5-1 and TRBJ2-3, is as follows: KAGVTQTPRYLIKTRGQQVTLSCSPISGHRSVSWYQQTPGQGLQFLFEYFSETQRNKGNFPGRFSGRQFSNSRSEMNVSTLELGDSALYLCASSDARGTDTQYFGPGTRLTVL.

This chain joins TRBV5-1 and TRBJ2-7, with D perhaps matching TRBD2 (6 bases). Trimming removed 0 bases at V and 2 bases at J, with 12 bases between. The CDR3 is made up of 15 amino acids. CDR1 is SGHRS and CDR2 is YFSETQ in the germline V gene. The CDR3 bases are TGCGCCAGCAGCTTGGATGCTAGCGCTGCCTACGAGCAGTACTTC. It yields the protein CASSLDASAAYEQYF.

In its sample, this clone was seen a few times. This chain connects TRBV9 to TRBJ2-1, with a weak D call TRBD2 (6 bases). CDR1 SGDLS and CDR2 YYNGEE come from the germline V gene. The V end lost 0 bases, the J end lost 3 bases, and 10 bases lay between the germline ends. This CDR3 contains 15 residues. The CDR3, as DNA: TGTGCCAGCAGCGTAGGACGGGAGCGCTACAATGAGCAGTTCTTC. Translating gives CASSVGRERYNEQFF.

The V gene is TRBV5-4, the J gene TRBJ1-5, with a weak D call TRBD1 (5 bases). Germline values: CDR1 SGHNT, CDR2 YYREEE (reference sequence). The CDR3 has 12 residues. Trimming pared 4 bases from V and 6 bases from J, leaving 8 bases between. CDR3 amino acids: CASSAQGQPQHF. The CDR3 nucleotides read TGTGCCAGCAGCGCCCAGGGTCAGCCCCAGCATTTT.